These T cell receptor beta chains were read from a single sample in a study of CD8+CD57+ T cells in acquired aplastic anemia. A single record per CDR3 protein comes from TCRdb applying MiXCR to the reads. The repertoire has approximately 95,000 distinct CDR3 sequences, about 66% of them found once; the top ten carry approximately 60%. Sequenced input: sorted CD4+, CD8+, or CD8+CD57+ T cells (not recorded which) from PBMCs. The receptors stem from a human donor with aplastic anemia. CDR3s include the opening cysteine and the closing phenylalanine or tryptophan.

>TRBJ2-3|TRBV20-1
CSASRGETRRSHTQYF
>TRBJ1-6|TRBV10-3
CAISEEGTGAPLHF
>TRBJ2-7|TRBV15
CATSIGRDRTHEQYF
>TRBJ2-5|TRBV7-8
CASSFGQGEVETQYF
>TRBJ2-6|TRBV29-1
CSVEGSSGANVLTF
>TRBJ2-3|TRBV2
CASSGTGPDTQYF
>TRBJ1-2|TRBV24-1
CATSDLVLQGAQGYTF
>TRBJ2-7|TRBV19
CASRGSRTYEQYF
>TRBJ2-5|TRBV10-3
CAISDWPSGGRETQYF
>TRBJ2-7|TRBV15
CATSSLDGTVSSYEQYF
>TRBJ1-6|TRBV10-3
CAIRDVGQGRNSPLHF
>TRBJ1-1|TRBV29-1
CSVEDNRLNTEAFF
>TRBJ2-3|TRBV20-1
CSAKDYSGISSQADTQYF
>TRBJ2-7|TRBV19
CASRAGFGDEQYF
>TRBJ2-5|TRBV4-1
CASSQRTGGETQYF
>TRBJ1-1|TRBV2
CASSEALIRGQAFF
>TRBJ2-2|TRBV10-3
CAISESPVGTGELFF
>TRBJ1-6|TRBV5-5
CASSFPGTWDSPLHF
>TRBJ2-3|TRBV10-3
CAISGAGVNTDTQYF
>TRBJ1-4|TRBV19
CASSRPGQGAEKLFF
>TRBJ2-7|TRBV29-1
CSVDRGGGYEQYF
>TRBJ2-4|TRBV20-1
CSAAGRDLLAKNIQYF
>TRBJ2-7|TRBV6-5
CASSYSRTNEQYF
>TRBJ1-5|TRBV6-1
CASSADRSLSQPQHF
>TRBJ1-6|TRBV2
CASSVGGNDSPLHF
>TRBJ1-3|TRBV29-1
CSVGRGTGYGNTIYF